This TCR beta chain comes out of a study of cytomegalovirus exposure and HLA in healthy donors. General study findings and limits: Most TCR sequences were rare, but some public TCRs occurred in many donors. In the approximately 120 validation repertoires, a later analysis found that first-cohort TCR clusters tended to co-occur.

Clones were sequenced by immunoSEQ multiplex PCR, and TCRdb holds only the in-frame ones, with some missing. The sample shows 240,000 or so clones, 75% to 90% of them seen only once. As for this clone: Its specificity is not known.

The trim removed 4 bases at V and 0 bases at J, leaving 7 bases unmatched. The CDR3 spans 16 residues. CDR1 and CDR2 (germline): MNHEY, SVGAGI. J is TRBJ2-7 and V is TRBV6-5; TRBD2 matches at 9 bases. The sequence was collected from a woman aged 30 to 39 in good health and CMV-seropositive. The specimen was PBMCs. This CDR3 reads CASSSITSGPSYEQYF. In DNA, the CDR3 is TGTGCCAGCAGTTCGATAACTAGCGGGCCCTCCTACGAGCAGTACTTC.